This is a list of T cell receptor beta chains from one sample in a study of blood T cell repertoires in COVID-19. Repertoires were generated with immunoSEQ multiplex PCR, while TCRdb's copy carries only in-frame clones and drops some. The sample shows 180,000 or so clones, roughly 89% of them seen only once. The sequenced material came from PBMCs or T cells enriched from blood (not recorded which). These receptors came from a woman aged 40 to 50 with acute COVID-19. Both conserved end residues are part of each CDR3. Clone size is given for some rows only: seen once, a few or many times, or a class if the clone is expanded.

clone_size j_call v_call cdr3_aa
NA TRBJ2-1 TRBV10-3 CAISDAGGKNEQFF
NA TRBJ2-2 TRBV6-5 CASSYSTVSTGELFF
NA TRBJ2-7 TRBV28 CASSDPSWQATYEQYF
NA TRBJ2-7 TRBV14 CASSQVRQGEQYF
NA TRBJ1-5 TRBV19 CASTKVGGNRGRDQPQHF
NA TRBJ1-3 TRBV6-5 CASRGPGNTIYF
NA TRBJ2-3 TRBV5-4 CASSLSDRGFPDTQYF
NA TRBJ2-1 TRBV21-1 CASTNPGGLAGSSYNEQFF
NA TRBJ2-3 TRBV12-5 CASGLVLGQRTDTQYF
once TRBJ2-5 TRBV2 CASSGLAGGPTETQYF
NA TRBJ2-5 TRBV5-1 CASSAIPGKETQYF
NA TRBJ2-1 TRBV7-3 CASSQESNEQFF
NA TRBJ1-3 TRBV7-9 CASAPDRFAGNTIYF
NA TRBJ2-7 TRBV5-1 CASSLVAGQEQYF
NA TRBJ2-3 TRBV12-5 CASGSFIVDTQYF
NA TRBJ2-1 TRBV25-1 CASSGSGSSNEQFF
once TRBJ2-1 TRBV9 CASSATGDSYNEQFF
NA TRBJ1-5 TRBV27 CASSLTGRGDWDF
NA TRBJ1-3 TRBV6-1 CASSELQGVGGNTIYF